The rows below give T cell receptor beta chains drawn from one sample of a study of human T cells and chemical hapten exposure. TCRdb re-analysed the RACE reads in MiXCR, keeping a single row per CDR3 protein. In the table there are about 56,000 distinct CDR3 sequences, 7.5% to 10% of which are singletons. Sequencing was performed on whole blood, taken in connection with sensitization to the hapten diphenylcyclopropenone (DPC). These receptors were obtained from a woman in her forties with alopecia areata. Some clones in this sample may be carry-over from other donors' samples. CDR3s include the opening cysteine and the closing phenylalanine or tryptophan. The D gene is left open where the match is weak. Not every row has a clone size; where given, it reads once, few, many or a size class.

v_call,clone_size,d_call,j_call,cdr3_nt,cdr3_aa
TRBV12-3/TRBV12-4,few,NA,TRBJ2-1,TGTGCCAGCAGCTGGGACTTTGGGGCTGGGAATGAGCAGTTCTTC,CASSWDFGAGNEQFF
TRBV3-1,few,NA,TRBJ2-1,TGTGCCAGCGAGCTTAGGGAAAGGAAATATGAGCAGTTCTTC,CASELRERKYEQFF
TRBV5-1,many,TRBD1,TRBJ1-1,TGCGCCAGCAGCCCAGGACAGGGGTGGGTCACTGAAGCTTTCTTT,CASSPGQGWVTEAFF
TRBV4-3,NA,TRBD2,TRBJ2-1,TGCGCCAGCAGCCAAGATTACAGCGGGGGGGTAGATGAGCAGTTCTTC,CASSQDYSGGVDEQFF
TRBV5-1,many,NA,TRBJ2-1,TGCGCCAGCAGCTTGGGGTCCGGTGCCCCCTACAATGAGCAGTTCTTC,CASSLGSGAPYNEQFF
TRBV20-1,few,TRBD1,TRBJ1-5,TGCAGTATCGACAGGGGTAATCAGCCCCAGCATTTT,CSIDRGNQPQHF
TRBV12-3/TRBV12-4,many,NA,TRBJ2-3,TGTGCCAGCAGCCGCAAAGGCCCAGATACGCAGTATTTT,CASSRKGPDTQYF
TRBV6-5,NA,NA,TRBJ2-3,TGTGCCAGCAGCCGTTGGGGGGGCAAAACTAGCACAGATACGCAGTATTTT,CASSRWGGKTSTDTQYF
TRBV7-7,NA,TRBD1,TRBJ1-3,TGTGCCAGCAGCATGGCAGGGGGCTCTGGAAACACCATATATTTT,CASSMAGGSGNTIYF
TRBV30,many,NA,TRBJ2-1,TGTGCCTGGAGTGCACGCCCCCGACGCTACTACAATGAGCAGTTCTTC,CAWSARPRRYYNEQFF
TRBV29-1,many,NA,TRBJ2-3,TGCAGCGCTCCGTGGGGGATTGACACAGATACGCAGTATTTT,CSAPWGIDTDTQYF
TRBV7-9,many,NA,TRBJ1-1,TGTGCCAGCAAAGCGGACGGGAACACTGAAGCTTTCTTT,CASKADGNTEAFF
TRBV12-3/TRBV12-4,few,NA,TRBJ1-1,TGTGCCAGCAGTTGGGTAGAGAACACTGAAGCTTTCTTT,CASSWVENTEAFF
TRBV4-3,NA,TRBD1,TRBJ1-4,TGCGCCAGCAGCCAAGTGTACCGACAGGGCTTCACCCTCGGCACTAATGAAAAACTGTTTTTT,CASSQVYRQGFTLGTNEKLFF
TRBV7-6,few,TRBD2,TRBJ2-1,TGTGCCAGCAGCTCAGCTAGCGGGGGGGAGTTCTTC,CASSSASGGEFF
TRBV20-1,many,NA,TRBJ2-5,TGCAGTGCTAGCGGTAACAGAGAGGTTAGGCTAATTGGAGAAACCCAGTACTTC,CSASGNREVRLIGETQYF
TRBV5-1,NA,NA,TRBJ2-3,TGCGCCAGCAGCCCCGGGGGTGGGTCAGATACGCAGTATTTT,CASSPGGGSDTQYF
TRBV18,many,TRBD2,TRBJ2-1,TGTGCCAGCTCACCCGCCGCGGTAGCGGGGGGAGCCTATGAGCAGTTCTTC,CASSPAAVAGGAYEQFF
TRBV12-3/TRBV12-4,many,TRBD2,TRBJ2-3,TGTGCCAGCAGTTTCAGGGTGTCGGCTAGCGGGACAGATACGCAGTATTTT,CASSFRVSASGTDTQYF
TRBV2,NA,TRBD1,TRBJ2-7,TGTGCCAGCAGGGACAGGGAGCCCAACTACGAGCAGTACTTC,CASRDREPNYEQYF
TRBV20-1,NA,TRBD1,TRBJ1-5,TGCAGTGCTAGAGACCTGCAGGGGGCGAACCAGCCCCAGCATTTT,CSARDLQGANQPQHF
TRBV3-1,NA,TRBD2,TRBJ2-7,TGTGCCAGCAGCCAAGATCTAGCGGGGGGTACCGAGCAGTACTTC,CASSQDLAGGTEQYF
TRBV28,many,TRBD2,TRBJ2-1,TGTGCCAGCAGTCTCACGACTAGCGGTTCCCACAATGAGCAGTTCTTC,CASSLTTSGSHNEQFF
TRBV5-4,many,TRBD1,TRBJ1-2,TGTGCCAGCAGCTCCCGGGGGACAGGGGGCAGCTATGGCTACACCTTC,CASSSRGTGGSYGYTF
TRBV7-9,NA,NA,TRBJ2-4,TGTGCCAGCAGCCTTCCCCAGGAGAGCGTTCAAAACATTCAGTACTTC,CASSLPQESVQNIQYF
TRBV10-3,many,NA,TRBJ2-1,TGTGCCATCAGTGACCCTGGGACCTACAATGAGCAGTTCTTC,CAISDPGTYNEQFF
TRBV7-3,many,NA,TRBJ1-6,TGTGCCAGCAGCTTACTCCCCGGAAAGGGGTTGTCACCCCTCCACTTT,CASSLLPGKGLSPLHF
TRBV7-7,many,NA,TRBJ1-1,TGTGCCAGCAGCTTAGACCTGAACACTGAAGCTTTCTTT,CASSLDLNTEAFF
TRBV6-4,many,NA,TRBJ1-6,TGTGCCAGCAGCCCCAATGGGGACGGGAATTCACCCCTCCACTTT,CASSPNGDGNSPLHF
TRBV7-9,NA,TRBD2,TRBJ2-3,TGTGCCAGCAGCCCCCGGACTAGCTGGACAGATACGCAGTATTTT,CASSPRTSWTDTQYF
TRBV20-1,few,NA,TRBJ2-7,TGCAGTGCTATCCGATACGAGCAGTACTTC,CSAIRYEQYF
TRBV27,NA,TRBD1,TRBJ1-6,TGTGCCAGCCGGGACAGAAATTCACCCCTCCACTTT,CASRDRNSPLHF
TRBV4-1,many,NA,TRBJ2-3,TGCGCCAGCAGCCTAGCACCCGATACCCCGCCGCAGTATTTT,CASSLAPDTPPQYF
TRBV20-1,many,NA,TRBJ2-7,TGCAGTGCTACTCGGACAGGGACTAAAAAAGACTCCTACGAGCAGTACTTC,CSATRTGTKKDSYEQYF
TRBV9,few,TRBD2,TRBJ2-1,TGTGCCAGCAGCATGACTAGCGGGGCGCTTAGAGAGCAGTTCTTC,CASSMTSGALREQFF
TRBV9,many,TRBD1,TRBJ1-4,TGTGCCAGCAGCGTATCAACAGGGGACGGTGAAAAACTGTTTTTT,CASSVSTGDGEKLFF
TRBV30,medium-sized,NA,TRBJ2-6,TGTGCCTGGACCCACCGGGGGATCTCTGGGGCCAACGTCCTGACTTTC,CAWTHRGISGANVLTF
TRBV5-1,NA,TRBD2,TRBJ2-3,TGCGCCAGCAGCTCCCTAAGCGGGACTTCCACAGATACGCAGTATTTT,CASSSLSGTSTDTQYF
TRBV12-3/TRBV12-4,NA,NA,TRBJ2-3,TGTGCCAGCACTCAAGGGGCAGATACGCAGTATTTT,CASTQGADTQYF
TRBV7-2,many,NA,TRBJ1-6,TGTGCCAGCAGCCGAGGGCAGGGAAGGAATAATTCACCCCTCCACTTT,CASSRGQGRNNSPLHF
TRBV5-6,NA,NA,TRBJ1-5,TGTGCCAGCAGCTTAAAACGGGGAAGCAATCAGCCCCAGCATTTT,CASSLKRGSNQPQHF
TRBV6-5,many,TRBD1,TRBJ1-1,TGTGCCAGCAGTCCGGGGACAGGGTTAGGTCCTGAAGCTTTCTTT,CASSPGTGLGPEAFF
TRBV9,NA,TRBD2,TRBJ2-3,TGTGCCAGCAGCCTCGGACTAGCGGGGGAGTGGCGGGTTGGGACGCAGTATTTT,CASSLGLAGEWRVGTQYF
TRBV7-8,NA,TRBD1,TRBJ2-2,TGTGCCAGCAGCCCTAAGGCGGGGGGACAGGGGTCCGGGGAGCTGTTTTTT,CASSPKAGGQGSGELFF
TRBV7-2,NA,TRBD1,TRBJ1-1,TGTGCCAGCAGCTCGCCCCAGGGGGTGAACACTGAAGCTTTCTTT,CASSSPQGVNTEAFF
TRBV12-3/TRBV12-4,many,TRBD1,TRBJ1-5,TGTGCCAGCAGTTTCCCCGGGACAGTCTCTAGCAATCAGCCCCAGCATTTT,CASSFPGTVSSNQPQHF
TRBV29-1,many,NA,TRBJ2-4,TGCAGCGCGCAGGGAGACAAAAACATTCAGTACTTC,CSAQGDKNIQYF
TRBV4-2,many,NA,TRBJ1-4,TGTGCCAGCAGCCAAGGCCGGGACACAACTAATGAAAAACTGTTTTTT,CASSQGRDTTNEKLFF
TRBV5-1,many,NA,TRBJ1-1,TGCGCCAGCAGCTTAGTAGGGGGTTTTGGCACTGAAGCTTTCTTT,CASSLVGGFGTEAFF
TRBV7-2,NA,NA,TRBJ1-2,TGTGCCAGCAGCCCCAGGAACTATGGCTACACCTTC,CASSPRNYGYTF
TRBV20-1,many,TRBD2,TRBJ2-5,TGCAGTGCTGAACTAGCGCAAGAGACCCAGTACTTC,CSAELAQETQYF